The clone carrying this T cell receptor beta chain was found a few times. Its antigen is as yet unknown. Both iRepertoire HTBI primers and Arm-PCR of CDR3 regions were used to build the TCR beta libraries. MiXCR, applied by TCRdb to the multiplex PCR reads, yields one record per CDR3 protein. The sample records hundreds of thousands of distinct CDR3 sequences, roughly a sixth being singletons. As for time point: newly diagnosed GD, antithyroid drugs for less than 3 months. The TCR library used RNA extracted from PBMCs. The CDR3 loop spans 13 amino acids. Deletions cut 7 bases from V and 7 bases from J, with 13 bases between. In germline, CDR1 is SGHTA, CDR2 FQGNSA. These data originate in a study of regulatory T cells in long-lasting Graves disease. Whole-study results and caveats: Whereas 966 public clonotypes were shared by new patients, persistent patients shared more, at 2,500 to 3,500.

The sample also formed part of further work on T cells in Graves' hyperthyroidism and ophthalmopathy.

The specimen comprised peripheral blood mononuclear cells (PBMCs), sampled at new diagnosis, from a patient treated with antithyroid drugs. The chain employs TRBV7-2 and TRBJ1-4, with D possibly being TRBD1 (5 bases). The source is a woman in her forties or fifties with Graves disease. Here the CDR3 DNA reads TGTGCCAGCACCAAAGGGGTATTTGAAAAACTGTTTTTT. This translates into CASTKGVFEKLFF.